The clone carrying this T cell receptor (beta chain) appeared a few times. Its antigen is as yet unknown. This entry is derived from a study of blood T cells in healthy people across ages. Whole-study results and caveats: Compared with aged donors, long-lived donors showed fewer expanded clones, suggesting selection.

Germline V CDR1 and CDR2: LGHNA, YSLEER. Trimming took 4 bases from V and 0 from J; bases not matched to a gene: 2. CDR3 length equals 16 residues. Using a J-beta primer mix together with a sample-barcoded 5' primer, a second PCR was run for roughly 7 to 11 cycles. Any given sample supplied a minimum of 3 million CDR3-containing paired-end reads. TCRdb processed the 5' RACE reads anew with MiXCR; each CDR3 protein has one entry. The sample contains 500,000 to 550,000 distinct CDR3 sequences, around 24% of which appear only once. This same sample was also part of a study on T cells of mothers and their children. That paper notes: Slightly higher but non-significant overlap marked related mother-child pairs versus unrelated pairs.

The chain employs TRBV4-3 and TRBJ2-1; 11 bases line up with TRBD2. The receptor's source is a boy younger than 18 in good health. The sample consisted of blood. The CDR3 loop reads CASSPGTSGSYNEQFF. For the CDR3, the DNA is TGCGCCAGCAGCCCAGGGACTAGCGGCTCCTACAATGAGCAGTTCTTC.